This record concerns one T cell receptor (beta chain) sequence. The data were taken from a study of T cells in localized non-small cell lung cancer. The CDR3 consists of 14 residues. Per the germline V gene, CDR1 is SGHTA and CDR2 is FQGNSA. V gave up 4 bases and J gave up 4 bases; unmatched junction bases: 4. The data were produced by immunoSEQ multiplex PCR, yet TCRdb's version contains in-frame clones alone and is incomplete. The sample records approximately 35,000 clones, about 90% being singletons. The receptor's source is an older female donor with stage I lung adenocarcinoma. The chain has TRBV7-2 and TRBJ2-5; 9 bases are a match to TRBD1. The source material was peripheral blood, sampled before any cancer treatment. The CDR3 bases are TGTGCCAGCAGCTCGGGACAGGGAGGAGAGACCCAGTACTTC. Its protein product is CASSSGQGGETQYF.